This T cell receptor beta chain was identified during a study of cytomegalovirus exposure and HLA in healthy donors. In the PCR, 60 Vbeta and 13 Jbeta primers were used. Method: immunoSEQ multiplex PCR; TCRdb's copy keeps in-frame clones and lacks some. This sample has some 180,000 clones, with 9.5% found just once. Concerning this clone itself: Its antigen is undetermined.

Germline CDR1 and CDR2: SGHNT and YYREEE (reference sequence). The CDR3 length is 15 residues. The J segment lost 7 bases and the V segment lost 0 bases, leaving 6 bases of the junction unmatched. Study findings and constraints: Most CMV-associated TCR beta chains were later found to appear HLA-restricted. In vitro data verified a few CMV-associated chains as specific for CMV antigens.

The source of this sequence is a woman younger than 45 in good health and CMV-seropositive. The specimen was PBMCs. The chain uses TRBV5-4 and TRBJ2-1; 8 nucleotides match TRBD2. CDR3 sequence reads: CASSLGAGDINEQFF. The CDR3 DNA is TGTGCCAGCAGCTTGGGAGCGGGAGATATAAATGAGCAGTTCTTC.